Each of the 30 T cell receptor beta chains below was sequenced from the same sample in a study of identical twins. TCRdb itself ran the 5' RACE reads through MiXCR, one entry per CDR3 protein. The table records some 900,000 distinct CDR3 sequences, 12% of them present only once. A further study also used this sample, focusing on yellow fever vaccine responses in identical twins.

The specimen was PBMCs. The receptors originated from a woman younger than 30 in good health.

The rearrangement uses TRBV6-2 or TRBV6-3 and TRBJ2-3; TRBD2 matches 10 bases. The CDR3 consists of 14 residues. Germline V gene sequence: CDR1 MNHEY, CDR2 SVGEGT. V dropped 5 bases and J dropped 5; count of bases not matched to a gene: 4. The CDR3 sequence: CASSSGRALDTQYF. Written as DNA, the CDR3 is TGTGCCAGCAGTAGCGGGAGGGCCTTAGATACGCAGTATTTT.

V is TRBV20-1 and J is TRBJ1-1, with 8 bases that match TRBD1. The CDR3 is made up of 18 amino acids. CDR1 and CDR2 (germline): DFQATT, SNEGSKA (reference sequence). V lost 3 bases, J lost 0 bases, and 15 bases stayed unmatched. The CDR3 loop is CSASPPDRVEAMNTEAFF. The CDR3, as DNA: TGCAGTGCTAGCCCTCCGGACAGGGTAGAAGCAATGAACACTGAAGCTTTCTTT.

The gene calls are TRBV4-2 and TRBJ2-1, with D perhaps TRBD1 or TRBD2 (5 bases each). This CDR3 has 16 amino acids. Deletions cut 4 bases from V and 6 bases from J, with 19 bases between. Germline V CDR1 and CDR2: LGHNA, YNFKEQ. The chain's CDR3 is CASSPYSGTGPNEQFF. The CDR3 coding sequence is TGTGCCAGCAGCCCCTACTCCGGGACCGGGCCCAATGAGCAGTTCTTC.

This clonotype was counted many times. The chain joins TRBV9 to TRBJ2-2; D gene unclear. The CDR3 spans 12 residues. Germline CDR1 SGDLS, CDR2 YYNGEE. V was trimmed by 7 bases and J by 0 bases, leaving 4 bases between them. The CDR3 reads CASGTNTGELFF. DNA for the CDR3: TGTGCCAGCGGTACGAACACCGGGGAGCTGTTTTTT.

In its sample, this clonotype was seen a few times. V and J are TRBV20-1 and TRBJ2-5; D is ambiguous. Germline-derived CDR1 and CDR2 are DFQATT and SNEGSKA (reference sequence). This CDR3 is 10 amino acids long. DNA of the CDR3: TGCATGGCCGTCCAAGAGACCCAGTACTTC. Its protein is CMAVQETQYF.

In its sample, this clonotype was seen a few times. V gene TRBV5-1 combines with J gene TRBJ2-3, with a possible D match to TRBD2 (6 bases). V was trimmed by 0 bases and J by 4 bases, leaving 15 bases between them. This CDR3 has 16 amino acids. CDR1 is SGHRS, CDR2 YFSETQ, per germline. CDR3 DNA: TGCGCCAGCAGCTTGGGGGCCGGGACTGGCCCAGATACGCAGTATTTT. As protein: CASSLGAGTGPDTQYF.

The chain links TRBV3-1 to TRBJ2-3; 12 positions agree with TRBD2. V lost 0 bases to trimming and J lost 3 bases; unmatched junction nucleotides: 1. The CDR3 has 16 residues. The germline V gene encodes CDR1 LGHDT and CDR2 YNNKEL (reference sequence). CDR3 protein: CASSQEGLAGTDTQYF. The CDR3 region has the DNA TGTGCCAGCAGCCAAGAAGGACTAGCGGGGACAGATACGCAGTATTTT.

This clonotype was observed many times. V usage is TRBV6-5 and J usage is TRBJ1-1, with a weak D call TRBD1 (5 bases). CDR3 length equals 15 residues. CDR1 and CDR2 from the germline V gene are MNHEY and SVGAGI. V was trimmed by 3 bases and J by 5 bases, leaving 16 bases between them. CDR3 sequence reads: CASSYGGGGGTEAFF. The CDR3, as DNA: TGTGCCAGCAGTTATGGGGGGGGAGGCGGAACTGAAGCTTTCTTT.

V usage is TRBV20-1 and J usage is TRBJ2-5, with D tentatively TRBD2 (5 bases). CDR1 and CDR2 from the germline V gene are DFQATT and SNEGSKA (reference sequence). V was pared by 4 bases and J by 1 base, with 13 bases between. The CDR3 loop spans 14 amino acids. CDR3 amino acids: CSATTGWGQETQYF. CDR3 in DNA: TGCAGTGCTACGACGGGATGGGGCCAAGAGACCCAGTACTTC.

The chain joins TRBV15 to TRBJ2-1, with D possibly being TRBD2 (5 bases). The CDR3 length is 15 residues. Germline V CDR1 and CDR2: LNHNV, YYDKDF (reference sequence). The V end lost 0 bases, the J end lost 8 bases, and 14 bases lay between the germline ends. CDR3 in amino acids: CATSRDPGLTDEQFF. The DNA of the CDR3 is TGTGCCACCAGCAGAGATCCTGGACTCACCGATGAGCAGTTCTTC. Full variable domain (missing parts from reference TRBV15 and TRBJ2-1): DAMVIQNPRYQVTQFGKPVTLSCSQTLNHNVMYWYQQKSSQAPKLLFHYYDKDFNNEADTPDNFQSRRPNTSFCFLDIRSPGLGDTAMYLCATSRDPGLTDEQFFGPGTRLTVL.

The table lists this clonotype with a few counts. This chain connects TRBV3-1 to TRBJ1-2, with TRBD1 as a possible D gene (5 bases). V was trimmed by 4 bases and J by 5 bases, leaving 11 bases between them. This CDR3 is 13 amino acids long. Germline lookup yields CDR1 LGHDT and CDR2 YNNKEL (reference sequence). DNA for the CDR3: TGTGCCAGCAGCCTGGGGACCTTGTATGGCTACACCTTC. Encoded protein: CASSLGTLYGYTF. The whole variable domain, remainder taken from reference TRBV3-1 and TRBJ1-2, is DTAVSQTPKYLVTQMGNDKSIKCEQNLGHDTMYWYKQDSKKFLKIMFSYNNKELIINETVPNRFSPKSPDKAHLNLHINSLELGDSAVYFCASSLGTLYGYTFGSGTRLTVV.

This clonotype was observed at least ten times. The V gene is TRBV12-3 or TRBV12-4, the J gene TRBJ1-5; D gene uncertain. The CDR3 consists of 12 residues. The ends were cut back, 9 bases at V and 1 base at J, with 7 bases in the middle. The CDR3 coding sequence is TGTGCCAGTTGCGACAGCAATCAGCCCCAGCATTTT. Translating gives CASCDSNQPQHF.

This clonotype was counted many times. The genes are TRBV5-1 and TRBJ2-2, with 8 bases that match TRBD2. CDR1 SGHRS and CDR2 YFSETQ come from the germline V gene. Trimming at V came to 2 bases and at J to 0 bases, leaving 12 bases not matched to a gene. This CDR3 is built from 19 residues. As DNA, the CDR3 is TGCGCCAGCAGCTTAAGGGAGTTTAGCGGGGCCGCGAACACCGGGGAGCTGTTTTTT. As protein: CASSLREFSGAANTGELFF.

This clonotype was recorded at least ten times. The chain links TRBV12-3 or TRBV12-4 to TRBJ2-2, with 7 bases lining up with TRBD1. The length of the CDR3 is 14 residues. J gave up 3 bases and V 6 bases, and 4 bases lay outside the gene matches. The CDR3 bases are TGTGCCAGCAGAGCAACAGGGGACACCGGGGAGCTGTTTTTT. This translates into CASRATGDTGELFF.

The chain is built from TRBV6-1 and TRBJ2-5, with TRBD2 as a possible D gene (7 bases). Trimming shortened V by 0 bases and J by 5 bases, and 16 bases separated the two germline ends. The CDR3 extends over 16 amino acids. The germline CDR1 and CDR2 sequences are MNHNS and SASEGT. The CDR3 is CASSEALGGPMETQYF. The DNA for the CDR3 is TGTGCCAGCAGTGAAGCTTTGGGGGGGCCGATGGAGACCCAGTACTTC.

This clonotype was recorded a few times. The chain uses TRBV12-3 or TRBV12-4 and TRBJ2-1, with 8 bases matching TRBD2. The CDR3 is made up of 14 amino acids. V was pared by 7 bases and J by 9 bases, with 11 bases of the junction left unmatched. The CDR3 loop reads CASTHGGGQREQFF. The CDR3 DNA reads TGTGCCAGCACCCACGGGGGGGGGCAGCGTGAGCAGTTCTTC.

This clonotype was seen more than once but under ten times. The chain couples TRBV10-3 to TRBJ2-5; D call uncertain. Per germline, CDR1 ENHRY and CDR2 SYGVKD. The CDR3 totals 12 residues. The germline V and J ends were trimmed by 10 bases and 1 base, with 10 bases remaining between them. The CDR3 sequence: CATLGGQETQYF. The CDR3 DNA sequence: TGTGCCACTCTGGGCGGCCAAGAGACCCAGTACTTC.

This clonotype appeared many times. The chain carries TRBV28 and TRBJ2-1, with 8 bases fitting TRBD2. Germline CDR1 is MDHEN and CDR2 is SYDVKM. The CDR3 runs 13 residues. Unmatched junction bases numbered 9, after V lost 8 bases and J lost 9 bases. The CDR3, as DNA: TGTGCCAGCCTTAAGACGGGGGGGAGTGAGCAGTTCTTC. This codes for CASLKTGGSEQFF.

This clonotype was picked up many times. V gene TRBV10-3 combines with J gene TRBJ2-2; D gene ambiguous. V lost 11 bases and J 6 bases, leaving 16 bases between the germline ends. CDR1 is ENHRY, CDR2 SYGVKD, per germline. The CDR3 is 13 residues long. Here the CDR3 DNA reads TGTGCCTCCCAAGGGCTTATCGCCGGGGAGCTGTTTTTT. Its translation: CASQGLIAGELFF.

In this sample, this clonotype turned up a few times. V gene TRBV10-3 combines with J gene TRBJ1-1, with D tentatively TRBD1 (5 bases). Germline assignment: CDR1 ENHRY and CDR2 SYGVKD. V dropped 11 bases and J dropped 3 bases, with 25 bases sitting between them. CDR3 size: 16 residues. The CDR3 nucleotides read TGTGCCGCACTCCCCGGGACTCCTCTGGGGGACACTGAAGCTTTCTTT. Its protein is CAALPGTPLGDTEAFF.

Many counts were recorded for this clonotype. The chain links TRBV28 to TRBJ2-1; no reliable D call. Germline V CDR1 and CDR2: MDHEN, SYDVKM. CDR3 length equals 14 residues. V shed 8 bases and J shed 0 bases, with 11 bases lying between them. As DNA, the CDR3 is TGTGCCAGCCAGCAGGCCTACTCCTACAATGAGCAGTTCTTC. Protein: CASQQAYSYNEQFF. Full variable domain (remainder filled in from reference TRBV28 and TRBJ2-1): DVKVTQSSRYLVKRTGEKVFLECVQDMDHENMFWYRQDPGLGLRLIYFSYDVKMKEKGDIPEGYSVSREKKERFSLILESASTNQTSMYLCASQQAYSYNEQFFGPGTRLTVL.

This clonotype was found a few times. This chain links TRBV5-1 with TRBJ1-3, with D unresolved. This CDR3 has 14 residues. From germline, CDR1 is SGHRS and CDR2 YFSETQ. Deletions cut 5 bases from V and 0 bases from J, with 9 bases between. The CDR3 DNA follows: TGCGCCAGCAGACCCGACAACTCTGGAAACACCATATATTTT. Protein sequence: CASRPDNSGNTIYF.

This rearrangement joins TRBV5-1 to TRBJ2-1; D may be TRBD1 (6 bases). The germline gives CDR1 SGHRS, CDR2 YFSETQ. CDR3 length: 12 amino acids. Trimming took 0 bases from V and 12 from J, leaving 10 bases between them. The CDR3 protein is CASSLEGTRQFF. The CDR3 DNA reads as TGCGCCAGCAGCTTGGAGGGGACACGGCAGTTCTTC.

The chain carries TRBV7-9 and TRBJ2-1; TRBD2 is a possible D gene (7 bases). Germline V CDR1 and CDR2: SEHNR, FQNEAQ (reference sequence). V lost 6 bases, J lost 9 bases, and 27 bases lay in between. The CDR3 has 17 amino acids. CDR3 bases: TGTGCCAGCAGAAGAGGTGGGGGGGCTTCGGTTCAGAGTGAGCAGTTCTTC. This codes for CASRRGGGASVQSEQFF.

The chain uses TRBV7-8 and TRBJ2-5; 7 bases are shared with TRBD1. V shed 5 bases, J shed 9 bases, and the junction held 15 bases outside the gene matches. The CDR3 loop spans 15 amino acids. Germline V lookup: CDR1 SGHVS, CDR2 FQNEAQ. The CDR3 DNA reads TGTGCCAGCAGCACCAGGGACAGCCCTTCTTTGGCCCAGTACTTC. Translation: CASSTRDSPSLAQYF.

This clonotype was seen once. V usage is TRBV2 and J usage is TRBJ2-7; D not resolved. The CDR3 length is 14 residues. The germline V gene has CDR1 SNHLY and CDR2 FYNNEI. Trimming pared 1 base from V and 6 bases from J, leaving 13 bases between. This CDR3 is CASSEEEGTGEQYV. CDR3 nucleotide sequence: TGTGCCAGCAGTGAAGAAGAAGGTACGGGCGAGCAGTACGTC.

This clonotype turned up a few times. The V call is TRBV20-1, the J call TRBJ2-7; weak D call: TRBD2 (6 bases). The CDR3 totals 13 residues. Germline V gene data show CDR1 as DFQATT and CDR2 as SNEGSKA (reference sequence). Trimming removed 3 bases from V and 3 bases from J, with 12 bases in between. CDR3 sequence reads: CSARNTGGYEQYV. The CDR3 nucleotides are TGCAGTGCTAGGAACACCGGGGGCTACGAGCAGTACGTC.

This clonotype was detected a few times. J is TRBJ2-1 and V is TRBV24-1; tentatively, D is TRBD1 (5 bases). Trimming took off 3 bases at V and 2 bases at J, with 7 bases between the two ends. Germline CDR1 and CDR2: KGHDR and SFDVKD. The CDR3 totals 14 residues. The DNA for the CDR3 is TGTGCCACCAGTGATGGGGCTGCCTACAATGAGCAGTTCTTC. Translating gives CATSDGAAYNEQFF.

This clonotype was seen a few times. J is TRBJ2-1 and V is TRBV11-2; D gene unclear. Germline CDR1 SGHAT, CDR2 FQNNGV. The germline V and J ends were trimmed by 5 bases and 7 bases, with 12 bases remaining between them. The CDR3 has 13 amino acids. The CDR3: CASSRPLGNEQFF. Written as DNA, the CDR3 is TGTGCCAGCAGCCGACCCCTCGGGAATGAGCAGTTCTTC. The whole variable domain, remainder taken from reference TRBV11-2 and TRBJ2-1, is EAGVAQSPRYKIIEKRQSVAFWCNPISGHATLYWYQQILGQGPKLLIQFQNNGVVDDSQLPKDRFSAERLKGVDSTLKIQPAKLEDSAVYLCASSRPLGNEQFFGPGTRLTVL.

This clonotype was observed at least ten times. The rearrangement uses TRBV5-1 and TRBJ1-1; the match to TRBD1 covers 8 bases. The CDR3 totals 16 residues. V trimming: 0 bases; J trimming: 6 bases; junction bases outside the gene matches: 10. Germline values: CDR1 SGHRS, CDR2 YFSETQ. CDR3 residues: CASSLEPGGATSEAFF. CDR3 coding DNA: TGCGCCAGCAGCTTGGAACCAGGGGGCGCGACTTCTGAAGCTTTCTTT.